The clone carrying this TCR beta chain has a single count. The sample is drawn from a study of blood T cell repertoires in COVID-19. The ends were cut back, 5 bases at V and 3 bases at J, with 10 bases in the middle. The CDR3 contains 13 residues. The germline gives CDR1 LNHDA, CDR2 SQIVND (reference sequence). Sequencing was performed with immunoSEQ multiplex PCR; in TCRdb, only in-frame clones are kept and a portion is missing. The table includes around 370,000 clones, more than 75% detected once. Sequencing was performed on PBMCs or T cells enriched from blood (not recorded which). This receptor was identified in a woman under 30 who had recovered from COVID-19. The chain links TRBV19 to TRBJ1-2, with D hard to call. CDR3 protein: CASSLPGYYGYTF. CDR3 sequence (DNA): TGTGCCAGTAGTCTACCGGGATACTATGGCTACACCTTC.